The rows below give T cell receptor beta chains drawn from one sample of a study of blood T cell repertoires in COVID-19. Some clones are missing from TCRdb's copy, which holds only in-frame ones; the method was immunoSEQ multiplex PCR. Of approximately 11,000 clones in the sample, around four fifths are singletons; the top ten hold roughly a third. Sequencing used peripheral blood. The source of these receptors is a man in his fifties with active COVID-19. CDR3s include the opening cysteine and the closing phenylalanine or tryptophan. Each record gives: V gene, J gene, D gene, clone size, CDR3 DNA, CDR3 protein. A D gene is named only where the DNA matches it firmly. For some rows the clone size is stated as once, few or many, or as a class when expanded; others skip it.

V: TRBV6-2/TRBV6-3
J: TRBJ2-5
D: .
size: once
DNA: TGTGCCAGCAGTTACCAGGGAGGTTTGCAAGAGACCCAGTACTTC
CDR3: CASSYQGGLQETQYF

V: TRBV6-7
J: TRBJ2-5
D: TRBD2
size: .
DNA: TGTGCCAGCAGTTACTCGAGGGGACTAGCGCCACAAGAGACCCAGTACTTC
CDR3: CASSYSRGLAPQETQYF

V: TRBV5-4
J: TRBJ2-2
D: TRBD2
size: .
DNA: TGTGCCAGCAGCCCCCTTGCGGGAGAACCCGGGGAGCTGTTTTTT
CDR3: CASSPLAGEPGELFF

V: TRBV5-8
J: TRBJ1-5
D: .
size: .
DNA: TGTGCCAGCAGCTTGGACGGGGTTAGCAATCAGCCCCAGCATTTT
CDR3: CASSLDGVSNQPQHF

V: TRBV10-1
J: TRBJ2-7
D: .
size: .
DNA: TGCGCCAGCAGTGAGTCAACTACCTTAGTTCTTGGCGAGCAGTACTTC
CDR3: CASSESTTLVLGEQYF

V: TRBV5-1
J: TRBJ1-2
D: .
size: .
DNA: TGCGCCAGCAGCGCCTCACATGACTATGGCTACACCTTC
CDR3: CASSASHDYGYTF

V: TRBV19
J: TRBJ2-5
D: TRBD2
size: .
DNA: TGTGCCAGTAGTATAGGGCTAGCGGGAGCAGAGACCCAGTACTTC
CDR3: CASSIGLAGAETQYF

V: TRBV30
J: TRBJ1-5
D: TRBD1
size: .
DNA: TGTGCCTGGAGTCGTGACAGGGGGCGCGGGCAGCCCCAGCATTTT
CDR3: CAWSRDRGRGQPQHF

V: TRBV7-9
J: TRBJ2-7
D: TRBD1
size: .
DNA: TGTGCCAGCAGACCCTCCGGGACAGGATATAACGAGCAGTACTTC
CDR3: CASRPSGTGYNEQYF

V: TRBV19
J: TRBJ2-7
D: TRBD2
size: .
DNA: TGTGCCAGTAGATTAGCGGGAGGGCCCCACGAGCAGTACTTC
CDR3: CASRLAGGPHEQYF

V: TRBV6-1
J: TRBJ1-1
D: .
size: .
DNA: TGTGCCAGCAGTGAAAGCCAGAACACTGAAGCTTTCTTT
CDR3: CASSESQNTEAFF

V: TRBV7-8
J: TRBJ2-7
D: TRBD1
size: .
DNA: TGTGCCAGCAGCTTAGGTACAGGGGGGTTCTACGAGCAGTACTTC
CDR3: CASSLGTGGFYEQYF

V: TRBV3-1/TRBV3-2
J: TRBJ2-1
D: .
size: .
DNA: TGTGCCAGCAGCCATCCCGTCGCGGGGCAGGGCGGGGATGAGCAGTTCTTC
CDR3: CASSHPVAGQGGDEQFF

V: TRBV9
J: TRBJ2-3
D: TRBD2
size: .
DNA: TGTGCCAGCACCCCCGAGAGCGGGGTGGGAGATACGCAGTATTTT
CDR3: CASTPESGVGDTQYF

V: TRBV11-3
J: TRBJ2-7
D: .
size: .
DNA: TGTGCCAGCAGCCTAACCACACAGGGTCGCGAGCAGTACTTC
CDR3: CASSLTTQGREQYF

V: TRBV19
J: TRBJ2-7
D: .
size: .
DNA: TGTGCCAGTAGTATAGAAGGGGCAGTTCAGTACTTC
CDR3: CASSIEGAVQYF

V: TRBV4-2
J: TRBJ2-7
D: .
size: .
DNA: TGTGCCAGCAGCCAAGAGGTAGGGGAAGGGATCTACGAGCAGTACTTC
CDR3: CASSQEVGEGIYEQYF

V: TRBV4-2
J: TRBJ2-3
D: TRBD2
size: .
DNA: TGTGCCAGCAGCCAATTACTAGCGGGAGAGGAAGATACGCAGTATTTT
CDR3: CASSQLLAGEEDTQYF

V: TRBV7-9
J: TRBJ2-1
D: TRBD2
size: .
DNA: TGTGCCAGCAGCTTAACGACGGGGGGTGAGCAGTTCTTC
CDR3: CASSLTTGGEQFF

V: TRBV7-6
J: TRBJ1-5
D: TRBD1
size: once
DNA: TGTGCCAGCAGCTCAAGCGCCGGGACAGGGGGCAATCAGCCCCAGCATTTT
CDR3: CASSSSAGTGGNQPQHF

V: TRBV5-1
J: TRBJ2-7
D: TRBD2
size: once
DNA: TGCGCCAGCAGGCCTCTTCTAGCGGACTACGAGCAGTACTTC
CDR3: CASRPLLADYEQYF

V: TRBV11-3
J: TRBJ2-1
D: .
size: .
DNA: TGTGCCAGCAGCTTAGATGGAGAACAGGGATATGAGCAGTTCTTC
CDR3: CASSLDGEQGYEQFF

V: TRBV27
J: TRBJ1-6
D: .
size: .
DNA: TGTGCCAGCAGACCCGGTAATTCACCCCTCCACTTT
CDR3: CASRPGNSPLHF

V: TRBV6-5
J: TRBJ2-7
D: TRBD1
size: once
DNA: TGTGCCAGCAGGTACGGACAGGGGGCTTACGAGCAGTACTTC
CDR3: CASRYGQGAYEQYF

V: TRBV4-1
J: TRBJ2-7
D: TRBD1
size: medium-sized
DNA: TGCGCCAGCAGCCAAGCTCCCGGACAGGGGATCGAGCAGTACTTC
CDR3: CASSQAPGQGIEQYF

V: TRBV10-3
J: TRBJ2-7
D: .
size: once
DNA: TGTGCCATCAGTGGAGGAATAGCGGCAAGCTCCTACGAGCAGTACTTC
CDR3: CAISGGIAASSYEQYF

V: TRBV3-1/TRBV3-2
J: TRBJ2-7
D: TRBD2
size: .
DNA: TGTGCCAGCAGCCAAGATTTTACTAGCGGGAGACCCTACGAGCAGTACTTC
CDR3: CASSQDFTSGRPYEQYF

V: TRBV5-6
J: TRBJ2-7
D: .
size: .
DNA: TGTGCCAGCAGCCATCTTGGGGAGGATCTCGAGCAGTACTTC
CDR3: CASSHLGEDLEQYF

V: TRBV9
J: TRBJ2-2
D: TRBD1
size: .
DNA: TGTGCCAGCAGCGTTGGGACAGACACCGGGGAGCTGTTTTTT
CDR3: CASSVGTDTGELFF

V: TRBV7-9
J: TRBJ2-1
D: .
size: .
DNA: TGTGCCAGCAGCGAACGTTCCGTTAGCACGGGAACCTACAATGAGCAGTTCTTC
CDR3: CASSERSVSTGTYNEQFF

V: TRBV14
J: TRBJ2-1
D: TRBD2
size: .
DNA: TGTGCCAGCAGCCAAGGACTAGCGGGGGTGTACAAAAACAATGAGCAGTTCTTC
CDR3: CASSQGLAGVYKNNEQFF

V: TRBV28
J: TRBJ2-7
D: TRBD2
size: .
DNA: TGTGCCAGCAGCCCGAGGAGCGGGAGGGGAAGATACGAGCAGTACTTC
CDR3: CASSPRSGRGRYEQYF

V: TRBV4-1
J: TRBJ2-6
D: .
size: .
DNA: TGCGCCAGCAGCCAAGATTTGGGGGCAGGGGTGGCCTCTGGGGCCAACGTCCTGACTTTC
CDR3: CASSQDLGAGVASGANVLTF

V: TRBV28
J: TRBJ2-1
D: .
size: .
DNA: TGTGCCAGCAGTGGTGGGGGACTTTACAATGAGCAGTTCTTC
CDR3: CASSGGGLYNEQFF

V: TRBV5-1
J: TRBJ1-3
D: .
size: .
DNA: TGCGCCAGCAGCTTATCTGTCCAGGGAACGAGCGGAAACACCATATATTTT
CDR3: CASSLSVQGTSGNTIYF

V: TRBV10-2
J: TRBJ2-3
D: TRBD2
size: .
DNA: TGCGCCAGCAGCATAGCGGGACCCGCAGATACGCAGTATTTT
CDR3: CASSIAGPADTQYF

V: TRBV4-1
J: TRBJ1-5
D: .
size: .
DNA: TGCGCCAGCAGCCAAGAAACAGCTAATCAGCCCCAGCATTTT
CDR3: CASSQETANQPQHF

V: TRBV2
J: TRBJ2-7
D: .
size: .
DNA: TGTGCCAGCAGGGGGGGACAGTCCTACGAGCAGTACTTC
CDR3: CASRGGQSYEQYF

V: TRBV2
J: TRBJ2-3
D: .
size: .
DNA: TGTGCCAGCAGTCTTGCGCTCCTAGGGGTTAGCACAGATACGCAGTATTTT
CDR3: CASSLALLGVSTDTQYF

V: TRBV27
J: TRBJ2-7
D: .
size: few
DNA: TGTGCCAGCAGTTTCACCTTGGAGTACGAGCAGTACTTC
CDR3: CASSFTLEYEQYF

V: TRBV6-1
J: TRBJ1-3
D: .
size: .
DNA: TGTGCCAGCAGTGAAGAACTGTACTCTGGAAACACCATATATTTT
CDR3: CASSEELYSGNTIYF

V: TRBV18
J: TRBJ2-7
D: .
size: .
DNA: TGTGCCAGCTCACCAGACAGCTACGAGCAGTACTTC
CDR3: CASSPDSYEQYF

V: TRBV5-1
J: TRBJ2-1
D: TRBD2
size: .
DNA: TGCGCCAGCAGCTTGGCCGGGACTAGCTCAGAAGGTGAGCAGTTCTTC
CDR3: CASSLAGTSSEGEQFF

V: TRBV14
J: TRBJ2-1
D: TRBD1
size: few
DNA: TGTGCCAGCAGCCACCCGCCGGGACAGGGGGACAATGAGCAGTTCTTC
CDR3: CASSHPPGQGDNEQFF

V: TRBV7-3
J: TRBJ2-1
D: TRBD2
size: .
DNA: TGTGCCAGCAGCTTTGCGGGAGGGGGCAATGAGCAGTTCTTC
CDR3: CASSFAGGGNEQFF

V: TRBV3-1/TRBV3-2
J: TRBJ1-2
D: TRBD1
size: .
DNA: TGTGCCAGCAGCCAAGGACTGGACAGGGCCTATGCGGGCTACACCTTC
CDR3: CASSQGLDRAYAGYTF

V: TRBV7-6
J: TRBJ2-7
D: TRBD2
size: .
DNA: TGTGCCAGCAGCCGCGGGACTAGCGAGCAGTACTTC
CDR3: CASSRGTSEQYF

V: TRBV7-9
J: TRBJ2-1
D: TRBD1
size: .
DNA: TGTGCCAGCAGCTTATTCCGGACAGGGGACTACAATGAGCAGTTCTTC
CDR3: CASSLFRTGDYNEQFF

V: TRBV9
J: TRBJ1-6
D: .
size: .
DNA: TGTGCCAGCAGCCTGGGACTCCCTGGCTCCTATAATTCACCCCTCCACTTT
CDR3: CASSLGLPGSYNSPLHF

V: TRBV4-2
J: TRBJ2-2
D: .
size: .
DNA: TGTGCCAGCAGCCAAGCCCGGGGTAACACCGGGGAGCTGTTTTTT
CDR3: CASSQARGNTGELFF

V: TRBV28
J: TRBJ2-3
D: TRBD2
size: .
DNA: TGTGCCAGCAGTACATTAGCGGGAGCATACCGATATAGCACAGATACGCAGTATTTT
CDR3: CASSTLAGAYRYSTDTQYF

V: TRBV4-2
J: TRBJ1-1
D: .
size: .
DNA: TGTGCCAGCAGCCCAGGGGTCACTGAAGCTTTCTTT
CDR3: CASSPGVTEAFF

V: TRBV7-3
J: TRBJ2-7
D: TRBD1
size: .
DNA: TGTGCCAGCAGCCCGACCCCGGGACAGGGAAGGTACGAGCAGTACTTC
CDR3: CASSPTPGQGRYEQYF

V: TRBV30
J: TRBJ1-4
D: .
size: .
DNA: TGTGCCTGGAGTCCTTACCGGACTGGGAGGGATCTGTTTTTT
CDR3: CAWSPYRTGRDLFF

V: TRBV27
J: TRBJ2-3
D: TRBD2
size: .
DNA: TGTGCCAGCAGTTTCCAGTATAGCGGGGGATCAGATACGCAGTATTTT
CDR3: CASSFQYSGGSDTQYF

V: TRBV6-6
J: TRBJ2-7
D: TRBD1
size: .
DNA: TGTGCCAGCAGTCCGTCCACAGGGGTGAGGTACGAGCAGTACTTC
CDR3: CASSPSTGVRYEQYF

V: TRBV7-8
J: TRBJ2-7
D: .
size: .
DNA: TGTGCCAGCAGCCCCTTCCGGGACTCCCCCCACTACGAGCAGTACTTC
CDR3: CASSPFRDSPHYEQYF